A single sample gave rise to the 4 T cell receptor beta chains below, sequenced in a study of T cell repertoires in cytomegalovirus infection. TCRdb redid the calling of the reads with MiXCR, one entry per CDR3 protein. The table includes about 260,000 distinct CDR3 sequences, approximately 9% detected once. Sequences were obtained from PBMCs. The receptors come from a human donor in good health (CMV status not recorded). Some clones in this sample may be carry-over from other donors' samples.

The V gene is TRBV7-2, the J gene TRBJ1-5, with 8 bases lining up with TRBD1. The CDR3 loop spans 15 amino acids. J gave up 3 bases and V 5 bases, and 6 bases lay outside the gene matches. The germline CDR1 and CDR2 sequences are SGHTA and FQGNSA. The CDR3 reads CASSRRGPNNQPQHF. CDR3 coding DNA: TGTGCCAGCAGCCGCAGGGGGCCGAACAATCAGCCCCAGCATTTT.

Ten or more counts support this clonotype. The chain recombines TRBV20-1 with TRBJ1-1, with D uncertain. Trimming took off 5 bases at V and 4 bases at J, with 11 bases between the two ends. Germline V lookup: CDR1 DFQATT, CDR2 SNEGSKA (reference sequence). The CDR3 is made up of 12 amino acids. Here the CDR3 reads CSASPGVTEAFF. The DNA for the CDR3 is TGCAGTGCTTCACCAGGTGTCACTGAAGCTTTCTTT.

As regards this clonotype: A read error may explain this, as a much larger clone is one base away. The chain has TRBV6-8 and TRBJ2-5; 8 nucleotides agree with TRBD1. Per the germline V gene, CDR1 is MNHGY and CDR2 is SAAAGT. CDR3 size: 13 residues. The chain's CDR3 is CVSSAGQGVTQYF. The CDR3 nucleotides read TGTGTCAGCAGCGCCGGACAGGGAGTGACCCAGTACTTC.

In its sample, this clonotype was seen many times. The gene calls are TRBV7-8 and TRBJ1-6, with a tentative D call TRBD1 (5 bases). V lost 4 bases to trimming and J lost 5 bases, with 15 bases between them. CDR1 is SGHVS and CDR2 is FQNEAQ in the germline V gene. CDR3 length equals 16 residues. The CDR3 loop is CASSSNRGTDNSPLHF. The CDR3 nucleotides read TGTGCCAGCAGCTCCAACCGAGGGACGGATAATTCACCCCTCCACTTT.